Here is one TCR beta chain with its context. The entry originates in a study of blood T cell repertoires in COVID-19. Study in general: The origin of the acute and convalescent COVID-19 samples was the United States, Italy and Spain.

V shed 2 bases and J shed 7 bases, with 14 bases lying between them. The CDR3 spans 15 residues. CDR1 is SGHNT and CDR2 is YENEEA in the germline V gene. Here immunoSEQ multiplex PCR was the method, and the copy in TCRdb shows in-frame clones only, minus some. The sample comprises about 78,000 clones, roughly 73% of which are singletons, and about 10% rests with the top ten. The sample consisted of peripheral blood. The genes are TRBV11-3 and TRBJ1-4; no clear D. The sequence was collected from a human donor in a cohort sampled during active COVID-19. CDR3 loop: CASSLWPAQSEKLFF. As DNA, the CDR3 is TGTGCCAGCAGCTTATGGCCAGCGCAAAGTGAAAAACTGTTTTTT.